This TCR beta chain emerged from a study of somatic mutations in cytotoxic T cells in rheumatoid arthritis. In the study overall: In some cases, T-cell populations stained with V beta antibodies were flow-sorted at nearly 100% purity, and these included V beta1+ cells sequenced for TCRB.

Trimming left V 2 bases short and J 3 bases short, with 10 bases between. Germline CDR1 reads MNHEY; CDR2 reads SVGAGI. This CDR3 has 15 residues. The repertoire was sequenced with immunoSEQ multiplex PCR; TCRdb's copy has only in-frame clones and lacks some. This sample has tens of thousands of clones, with 78% found just once. In this sample, this clone turned up once. Its specificity is unknown. Regarding the study as a whole: More than 20% of CD8+ cells belonged to the largest clone in about an eighth of the 65 patients.

The V and J genes are TRBV6-5 and TRBJ1-4, with D perhaps matching TRBD1 (5 bases). Sequencing was performed on CD8+ T cells sorted from blood. This receptor was taken from an adult with rheumatoid arthritis. The CDR3 DNA is TGTGCCAGCAGTTACAGGGGACTAGCTAATGAAAAACTGTTTTTT. It codes for CASSYRGLANEKLFF.